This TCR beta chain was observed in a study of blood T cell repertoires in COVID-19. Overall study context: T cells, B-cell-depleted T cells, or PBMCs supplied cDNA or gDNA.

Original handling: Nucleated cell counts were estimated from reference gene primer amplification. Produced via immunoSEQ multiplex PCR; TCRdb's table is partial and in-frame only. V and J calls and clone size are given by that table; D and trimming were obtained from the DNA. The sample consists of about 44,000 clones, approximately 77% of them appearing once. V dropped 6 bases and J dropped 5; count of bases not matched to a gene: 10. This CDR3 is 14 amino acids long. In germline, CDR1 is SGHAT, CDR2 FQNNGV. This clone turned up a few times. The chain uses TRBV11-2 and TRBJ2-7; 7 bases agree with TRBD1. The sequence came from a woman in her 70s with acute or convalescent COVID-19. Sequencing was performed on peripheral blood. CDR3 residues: CASSPIQGFDEQYF. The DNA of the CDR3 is TGTGCCAGCAGTCCTATACAGGGGTTTGACGAGCAGTACTTC.